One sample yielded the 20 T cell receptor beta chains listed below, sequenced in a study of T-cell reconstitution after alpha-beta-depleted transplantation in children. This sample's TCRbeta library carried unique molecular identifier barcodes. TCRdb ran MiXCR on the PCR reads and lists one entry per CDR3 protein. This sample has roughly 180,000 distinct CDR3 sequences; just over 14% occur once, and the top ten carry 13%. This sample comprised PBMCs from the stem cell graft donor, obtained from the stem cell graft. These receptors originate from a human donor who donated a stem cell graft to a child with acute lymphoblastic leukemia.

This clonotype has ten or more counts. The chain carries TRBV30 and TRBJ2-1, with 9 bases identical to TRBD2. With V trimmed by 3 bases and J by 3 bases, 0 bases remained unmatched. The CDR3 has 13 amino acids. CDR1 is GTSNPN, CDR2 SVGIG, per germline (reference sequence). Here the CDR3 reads CAWRLAGYNEQFF. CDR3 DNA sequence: TGTGCCTGGAGACTAGCGGGCTACAATGAGCAGTTCTTC.

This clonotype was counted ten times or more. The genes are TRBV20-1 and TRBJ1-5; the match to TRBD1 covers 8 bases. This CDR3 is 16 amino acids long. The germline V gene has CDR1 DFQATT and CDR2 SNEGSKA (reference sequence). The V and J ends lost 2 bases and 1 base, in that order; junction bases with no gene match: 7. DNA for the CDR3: TGCAGTGCTAGACCGAGGACAGGGACCAGCAATCAGCCCCAGCATTTT. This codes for CSARPRTGTSNQPQHF.

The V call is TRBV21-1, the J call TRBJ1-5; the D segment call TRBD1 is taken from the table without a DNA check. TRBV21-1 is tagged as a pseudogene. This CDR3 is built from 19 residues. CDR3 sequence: CASSKIWDRGPRGNQPQHF. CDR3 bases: TGTGCCAGCAGCAAAATTTGGGACAGGGGACCGAGGGGCAATCAGCCCCAGCATTTT.

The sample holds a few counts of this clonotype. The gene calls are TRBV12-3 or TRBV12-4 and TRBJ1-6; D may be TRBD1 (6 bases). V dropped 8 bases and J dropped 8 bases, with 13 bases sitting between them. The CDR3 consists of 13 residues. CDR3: CASGKTGYSPLHF. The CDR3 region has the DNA TGTGCCAGCGGTAAAACAGGGTATTCACCCCTCCACTTT.

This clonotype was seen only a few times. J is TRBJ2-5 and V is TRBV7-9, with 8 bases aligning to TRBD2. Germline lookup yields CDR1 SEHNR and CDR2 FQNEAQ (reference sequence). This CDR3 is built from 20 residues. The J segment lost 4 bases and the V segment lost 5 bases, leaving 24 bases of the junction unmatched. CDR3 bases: TGTGCCAGCAGCAACCAGATACCGGGACTAGTTTTAGGCTGGAGAGAGACCCAGTACTTC. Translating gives CASSNQIPGLVLGWRETQYF. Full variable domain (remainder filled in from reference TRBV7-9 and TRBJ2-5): DTGVSQNPRHKITKRGQNVTFRCDPISEHNRLYWYRQTLGQGPEFLTYFQNEAQLEKSRLLSDRFSAERPKGSFSTLEIQRTEQGDSAMYLCASSNQIPGLVLGWRETQYFGPGTRLLVL.

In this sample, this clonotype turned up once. CDR3 in DNA: TGTGCCAGCAGCCCTCCCAGTGAGGCAGGGGTAAGATCCTACGAGCAGTACTTC. It translates to CASSPPSEAGVRSYEQYF. The V gene is TRBV3-1, the J gene TRBJ2-7; D may be TRBD1 (6 bases). Germline V CDR1 and CDR2: LGHDT, YNNKEL (reference sequence). Deletions cut 4 bases from V and 1 base from J, with 23 bases between. This CDR3 contains 18 residues.

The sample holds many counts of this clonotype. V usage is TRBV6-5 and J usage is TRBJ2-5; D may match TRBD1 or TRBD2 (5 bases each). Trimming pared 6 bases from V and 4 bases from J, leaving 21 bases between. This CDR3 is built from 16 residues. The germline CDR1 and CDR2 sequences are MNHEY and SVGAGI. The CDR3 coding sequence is TGTGCCAGCAGCAACGGGCCGGGACCCCCAGGAGAGACCCAGTACTTC. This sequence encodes CASSNGPGPPGETQYF.

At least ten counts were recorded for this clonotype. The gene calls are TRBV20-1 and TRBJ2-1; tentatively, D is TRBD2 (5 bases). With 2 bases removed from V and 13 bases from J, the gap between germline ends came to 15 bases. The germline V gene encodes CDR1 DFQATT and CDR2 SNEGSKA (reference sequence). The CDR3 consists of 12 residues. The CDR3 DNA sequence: TGCAGTGCTAGAACGGACTTTCTCCTACAGTTCTTC. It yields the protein CSARTDFLLQFF.

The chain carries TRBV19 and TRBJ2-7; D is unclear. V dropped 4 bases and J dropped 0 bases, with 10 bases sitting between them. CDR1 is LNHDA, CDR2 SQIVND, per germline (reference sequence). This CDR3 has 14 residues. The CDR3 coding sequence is TGTGCCAGTAGTACACAACTCCCCTCCTACGAGCAGTACTTC. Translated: CASSTQLPSYEQYF.

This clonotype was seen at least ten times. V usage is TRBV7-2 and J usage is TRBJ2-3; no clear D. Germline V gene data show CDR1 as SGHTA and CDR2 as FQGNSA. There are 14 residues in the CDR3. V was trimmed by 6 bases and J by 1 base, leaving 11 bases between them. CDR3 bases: TGTGCCAGCAGATTGACAAGCCGCACAGATACGCAGTATTTT. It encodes CASRLTSRTDTQYF. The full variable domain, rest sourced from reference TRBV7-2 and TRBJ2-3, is GAGVSQSPSNKVTEKGKDVELRCDPISGHTALYWYRQSLGQGLEFLIYFQGNSAPDKSGLPSDRFSAERTGGSVSTLTIQRTQQEDSAVYLCASRLTSRTDTQYFGPGTRLTVL.

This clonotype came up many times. The CDR3 DNA reads as TGTGCCAGCGTTGGCAGTAACTATGGCTACACCTTC. Protein product: CASVGSNYGYTF. The chain uses TRBV6-5 and TRBJ1-2; D gene ambiguous. This CDR3 region has 12 residues. Trimming pared 8 bases from V and 1 base from J, leaving 8 bases between. From germline, CDR1 is MNHEY and CDR2 SVGAGI.

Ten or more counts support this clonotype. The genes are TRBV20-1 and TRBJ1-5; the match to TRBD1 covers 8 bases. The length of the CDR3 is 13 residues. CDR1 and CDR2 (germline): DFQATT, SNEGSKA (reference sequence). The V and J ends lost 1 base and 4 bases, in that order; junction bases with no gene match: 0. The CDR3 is CSARGTGNQPQHF. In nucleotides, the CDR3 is TGCAGTGCTAGAGGGACAGGGAATCAGCCCCAGCATTTT.

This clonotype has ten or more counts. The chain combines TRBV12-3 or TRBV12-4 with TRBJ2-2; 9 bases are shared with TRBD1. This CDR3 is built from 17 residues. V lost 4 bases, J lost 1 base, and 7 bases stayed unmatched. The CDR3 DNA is TGTGCCAGCAGTTCCACGCGGGGACAGGGGAACACCGGGGAGCTGTTTTTT. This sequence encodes CASSSTRGQGNTGELFF.

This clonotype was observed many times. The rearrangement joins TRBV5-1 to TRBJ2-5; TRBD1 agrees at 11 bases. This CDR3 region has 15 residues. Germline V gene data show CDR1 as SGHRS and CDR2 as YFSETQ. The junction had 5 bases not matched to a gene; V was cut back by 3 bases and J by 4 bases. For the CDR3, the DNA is TGCGCCAGCAGCTCGGACAGGGGGCGTGGAGAGACCCAGTACTTC. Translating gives CASSSDRGRGETQYF.

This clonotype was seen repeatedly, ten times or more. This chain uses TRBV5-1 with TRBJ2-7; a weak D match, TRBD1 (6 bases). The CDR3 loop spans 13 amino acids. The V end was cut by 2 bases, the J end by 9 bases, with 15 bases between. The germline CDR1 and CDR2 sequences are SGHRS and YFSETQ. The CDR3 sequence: CASSLTGPLGQYF. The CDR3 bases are TGCGCCAGCAGCTTAACAGGGCCCTTGGGGCAGTACTTC.

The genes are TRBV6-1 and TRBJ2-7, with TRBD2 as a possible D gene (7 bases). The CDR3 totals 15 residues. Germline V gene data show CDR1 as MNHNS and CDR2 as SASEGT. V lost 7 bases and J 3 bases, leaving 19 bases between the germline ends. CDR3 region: CASIAGGGGDYEQYF. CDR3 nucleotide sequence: TGTGCCAGCATTGCCGGGGGAGGGGGGGACTACGAGCAGTACTTC.

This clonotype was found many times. CDR3 loop: CSARHLDATNEKLFF. CDR3 nucleotides: TGCAGTGCCAGACATCTAGATGCAACTAATGAAAAACTGTTTTTT. The rearrangement links TRBV20-1 to TRBJ1-4; D remains ambiguous. Trimming shortened V by 6 bases and J by 0 bases, and 14 bases separated the two germline ends. Germline CDR1 and CDR2: DFQATT and SNEGSKA (reference sequence). The CDR3 contains 15 residues.

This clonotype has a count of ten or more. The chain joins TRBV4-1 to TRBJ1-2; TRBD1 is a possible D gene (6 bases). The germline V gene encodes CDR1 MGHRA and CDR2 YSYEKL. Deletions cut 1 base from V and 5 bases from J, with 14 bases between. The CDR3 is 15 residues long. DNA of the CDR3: TGCGCCAGCAGCCAAGTTTCGGGGGGGCGGTATGGCTACACCTTC. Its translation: CASSQVSGGRYGYTF.

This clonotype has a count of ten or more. The CDR3 DNA is TGTGCCAGCAGCTTGGTGCTAGCGGGAGGGCCTAACACCGGGGAGCTGTTTTTT. Translating gives CASSLVLAGGPNTGELFF. The V and J genes are TRBV7-9 and TRBJ2-2; 12 nucleotides agree with TRBD2. There are 18 residues in the CDR3. The V segment lost 3 bases and the J segment 2 bases; nucleotides outside the gene matches: 7. The V gene's germline CDR1 is SEHNR and CDR2 FQNEAQ (reference sequence).

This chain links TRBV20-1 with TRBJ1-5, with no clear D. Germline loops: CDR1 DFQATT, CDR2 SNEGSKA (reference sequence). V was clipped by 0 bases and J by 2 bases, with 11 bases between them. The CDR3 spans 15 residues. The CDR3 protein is CSARDQRAGNQPQHF. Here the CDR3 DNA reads TGCAGTGCTAGAGATCAAAGGGCTGGCAATCAGCCCCAGCATTTT.